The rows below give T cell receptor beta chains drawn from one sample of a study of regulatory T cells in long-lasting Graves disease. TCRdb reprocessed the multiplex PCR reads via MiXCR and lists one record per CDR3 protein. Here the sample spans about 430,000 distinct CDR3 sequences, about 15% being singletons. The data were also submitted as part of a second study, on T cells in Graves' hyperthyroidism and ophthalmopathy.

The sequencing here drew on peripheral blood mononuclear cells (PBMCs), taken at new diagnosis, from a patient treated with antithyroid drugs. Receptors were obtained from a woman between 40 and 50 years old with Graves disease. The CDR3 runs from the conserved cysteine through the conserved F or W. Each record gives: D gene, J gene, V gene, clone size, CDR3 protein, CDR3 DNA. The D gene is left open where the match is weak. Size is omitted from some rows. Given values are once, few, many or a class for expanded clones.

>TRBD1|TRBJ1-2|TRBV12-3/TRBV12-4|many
CASKEDRAYGYTF
TGTGCCAGCAAAGAGGACAGGGCCTATGGCTACACCTTC
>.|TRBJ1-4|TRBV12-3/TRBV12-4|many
CASSFVISLQATNEKLFF
TGTGCCAGCAGCTTTGTGATTTCATTACAGGCAACTAATGAAAAACTGTTTTTT
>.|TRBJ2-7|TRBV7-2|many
CASSAPYRGAYEQYF
TGTGCCAGCAGCGCCCCATATCGTGGTGCCTACGAGCAGTACTTC
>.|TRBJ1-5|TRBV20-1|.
CSAISREGLGGGRQPQHF
TGCAGTGCTATCTCTAGGGAGGGTCTGGGGGGCGGTAGACAGCCCCAGCATTTT
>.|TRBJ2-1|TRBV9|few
CASSVGGGGGPHNEQFF
TGTGCCAGCAGCGTAGGAGGCGGAGGGGGGCCCCACAATGAGCAGTTCTTC
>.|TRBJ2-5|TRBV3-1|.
CASSHQAERRETQYF
TGTGCCAGCAGCCACCAAGCGGAACGGCGGGAGACCCAGTACTTC
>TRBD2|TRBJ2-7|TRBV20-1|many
CSARASGSGEQYF
TGCAGTGCTAGGGCTAGCGGGAGTGGCGAGCAGTACTTC
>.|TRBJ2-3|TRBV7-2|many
CASSLMNTDTQYF
TGTGCCAGCAGCTTAATGAACACAGATACGCAGTATTTT
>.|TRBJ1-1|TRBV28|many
CASRTATEAFF
TGTGCCAGCAGGACGGCCACTGAAGCTTTCTTT
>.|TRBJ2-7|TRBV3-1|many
CASSHRPSLPYYEQYF
TGTGCCAGCAGCCACCGACCGAGTTTACCCTACTACGAGCAGTACTTC
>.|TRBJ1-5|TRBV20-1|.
CSARTDPNQPQHF
TGCAGTGCCAGGACGGACCCCAATCAGCCCCAGCATTTT
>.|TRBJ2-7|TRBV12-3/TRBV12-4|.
CASSLSGAGVEQYF
TGTGCCAGCAGTTTATCTGGGGCAGGGGTCGAGCAGTACTTC
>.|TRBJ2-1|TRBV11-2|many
CASSRRGSPYNEQFF
TGTGCCAGCAGCAGGCGCGGATCCCCCTACAATGAGCAGTTCTTC
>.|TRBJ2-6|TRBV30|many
CALPGGSGANVLTF
TGTGCCCTTCCTGGGGGCTCTGGGGCCAACGTCCTGACTTTC
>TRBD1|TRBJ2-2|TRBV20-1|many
CSARAAGTGSNTGELFF
TGCAGTGCTAGGGCGGCGGGGACAGGGTCGAACACCGGGGAGCTGTTTTTT
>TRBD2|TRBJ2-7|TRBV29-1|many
CSAQLAGGRLEQYF
TGCAGCGCACAACTAGCGGGAGGGCGTCTCGAGCAGTACTTC
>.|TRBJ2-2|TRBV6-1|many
CASSLRAGSAGELFF
TGTGCCAGCAGCCTACGAGCAGGGTCCGCCGGGGAGCTGTTTTTT
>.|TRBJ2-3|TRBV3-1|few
CASSQGLDADTQYF
TGTGCCAGCAGCCAAGGACTAGACGCAGATACGCAGTATTTT
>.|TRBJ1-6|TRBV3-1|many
CASAPGGGFLSPLHF
TGTGCCAGCGCCCCCGGGGGGGGATTCCTTTCACCCCTCCACTTT
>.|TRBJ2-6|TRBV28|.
CASSMPGTGANVLTF
TGTGCCAGCAGTATGCCAGGGACTGGGGCCAACGTCCTGACTTTC
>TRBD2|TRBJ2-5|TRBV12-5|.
CASGLVILAGEETQYF
TGTGCTAGTGGTTTGGTAATCCTAGCGGGGGAAGAGACCCAGTACTTC
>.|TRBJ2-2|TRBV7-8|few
CASSLRAGGADGELFF
TGTGCCAGCAGCTTAAGGGCCGGAGGGGCGGACGGGGAGCTGTTTTTT
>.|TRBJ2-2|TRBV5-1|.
CASSFQRNTGELFF
TGCGCCAGCAGCTTTCAACGGAACACCGGGGAGCTGTTTTTT
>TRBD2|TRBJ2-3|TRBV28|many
CASSFELAGGDTQYF
TGTGCCAGCAGTTTTGAACTAGCGGGAGGAGATACGCAGTATTTT
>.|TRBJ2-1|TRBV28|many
CASSFRDEQFF
TGTGCCAGCAGTTTTAGAGATGAGCAGTTCTTC
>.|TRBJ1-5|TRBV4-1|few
CASSQEGASNQPQHF
TGCGCCAGCAGTCAAGAGGGAGCCAGCAATCAGCCCCAGCATTTT
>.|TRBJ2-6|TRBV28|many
CASGPSGANVLTF
TGTGCCAGTGGTCCCTCTGGGGCCAACGTCCTGACTTTC
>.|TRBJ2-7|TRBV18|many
CASSPPTVYEQYF
TGTGCCAGCTCACCACCGACAGTCTACGAGCAGTACTTC
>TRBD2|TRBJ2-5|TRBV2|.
CASSALASGLQETQYW
TGTGCCAGCAGTGCGTTGGCTAGCGGGCTCCAAGAGACCCAGTACTGG
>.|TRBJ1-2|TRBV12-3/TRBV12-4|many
CASSFSYYRDGAPANYGYTF
TGTGCCAGCAGTTTTTCATATTATCGGGACGGAGCTCCAGCTAACTATGGCTACACCTTC
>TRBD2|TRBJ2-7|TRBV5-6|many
CASSFPGLAFYEQYF
TGTGCCAGCAGCTTTCCGGGACTAGCGTTCTACGAGCAGTACTTC
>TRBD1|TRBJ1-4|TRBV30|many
CAWRTTGGSEKLFF
TGTGCCTGGAGGACGACAGGGGGGAGTGAAAAACTGTTTTTT
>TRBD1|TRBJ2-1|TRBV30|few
CAWSVERGRIYNEQFF
TGTGCCTGGAGTGTAGAAAGGGGGCGAATTTACAATGAGCAGTTCTTC
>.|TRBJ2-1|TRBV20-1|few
CSASIRISYNEQFF
TGCAGTGCTAGTATTCGGATTTCCTACAATGAGCAGTTCTTC
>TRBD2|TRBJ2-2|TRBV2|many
CASSVTSGSDGELFF
TGTGCCAGCAGTGTGACTAGCGGGAGTGACGGGGAGCTGTTTTTT
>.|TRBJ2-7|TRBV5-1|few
CASSLDPDYEQYF
TGCGCCAGCAGCTTGGATCCGGACTACGAGCAGTACTTC
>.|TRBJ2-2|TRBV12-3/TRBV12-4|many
CASSFLGTPGELFF
TGTGCCAGCAGTTTCTTAGGGACGCCCGGGGAGCTGTTTTTT